This is a list of T cell receptor beta chains from one sample in a study of blood T cell repertoires in COVID-19. Assay used: immunoSEQ multiplex PCR; TCRdb lists only in-frame clones, some missing. The sample holds about 170,000 clones; around nine tenths are singletons and the top ten take approximately 3.3%. Material: peripheral blood. Receptors were obtained from a man between 18 and 29 years old with active or convalescent COVID-19. The CDR3 runs from the conserved cysteine through the conserved F or W. The D gene is left open where the match is weak. A clone size is listed for some rows: how often the clone was seen (once, few, many), or a class if it is expanded.

v_call	j_call	d_call	clone_size	cdr3_nt	cdr3_aa
TRBV12-2	TRBJ1-6	.	.	TGTGCAAGTCGTATCCCCGGGACAGAAAATTCACCCCTCCACTTT	CASRIPGTENSPLHF
TRBV18	TRBJ1-3	TRBD1	once	TGTGCCAGCTCACCTACAGGGGCTCTGAGCTCTGGAAACACCATATATTTT	CASSPTGALSSGNTIYF
TRBV19	TRBJ1-4	.	.	TGTGCCAGTAGTTACGGGAGGTCTCGTGAAAAACTGTTTTTT	CASSYGRSREKLFF
TRBV30	TRBJ1-4	.	.	TGTGCCTGGAGTGGAGGGGGAGTGGGTGAAAAACTGTTTTTT	CAWSGGGVGEKLFF
TRBV3-1/TRBV3-2	TRBJ1-4	.	.	TGTGCCAGCAGCCAAGGGACGGGGGGTAATGAAAAACTGTTTTTT	CASSQGTGGNEKLFF
TRBV5-1	TRBJ2-5	TRBD2	.	TGCGCCAGCAGCTTTGGCCTTAGCGGGGGGGCTGGAGAGACCCAGTACTTC	CASSFGLSGGAGETQYF
TRBV20-1	TRBJ1-1	.	.	TGCAGTGCTCGGGGGGACACTGAAGCTTTCTTT	CSARGDTEAFF
TRBV23-1	TRBJ1-2	.	.	TGCGCCAGCACCTCGACAGCAAACTATGGCTACACCTTC	CASTSTANYGYTF
TRBV2	TRBJ2-1	.	.	TGTGCCAGCACCGACAAGAGGCAGGGGCACGATGAGCAGTTCTTC	CASTDKRQGHDEQFF
TRBV7-9	TRBJ2-1	TRBD2	.	TGTGCCAGCAGCTTACCATCTAGCGGGAGGGATAATGAGCAGTTCTTC	CASSLPSSGRDNEQFF
TRBV10-2	TRBJ1-6	.	.	TGCGCCAGCAGTGAGTCGAAAGGAGAAAATTCACCCCTCCACTTT	CASSESKGENSPLHF
TRBV28	TRBJ1-5	TRBD1	.	TGTGCCAGCAGGCTCCCGGGACAGTCTAATCAGCCCCAGCATTTT	CASRLPGQSNQPQHF
TRBV6-1	TRBJ1-6	TRBD1	.	TGTGCCAGCAGTGAAAAGATGGGGGGACAGGGAAATTCACCCCTCCACTTT	CASSEKMGGQGNSPLHF
TRBV5-1	TRBJ2-5	.	.	TGCGCCAGCAGCTTGGCCTCCTTGGGGGCATACAAACAAGAGACCCAGTACTTC	CASSLASLGAYKQETQYF
TRBV18	TRBJ1-2	.	.	TGTGCCAGCTCACCACCGTCAGGGATCAAGCAGGGCTACACCTTC	CASSPPSGIKQGYTF
TRBV7-3	TRBJ2-2	TRBD2	once	TGTGCCAGCAGCCCCCAACCAGCGGGAGTCTCAACCGGGGAGCTGTTTTTT	CASSPQPAGVSTGELFF
TRBV20-1	TRBJ2-7	.	.	TGCAGTGCTAGTGGGGGAGCTAGGTCCTACGAGCAGTACTTC	CSASGGARSYEQYF
TRBV11-3	TRBJ1-2	.	.	TGTGCCAGCAGCACCAACAGCTATGGCTACACCTTC	CASSTNSYGYTF
TRBV7-2	TRBJ1-4	.	few	TGTGCCAGCAGCTTACAGGGGGAAAAACTGTTTTTT	CASSLQGEKLFF
TRBV5-6	TRBJ1-5	.	.	TGTGCCAGCAGCTTGGCAGGTTTAGGCAATCAGCCCCAGCATTTT	CASSLAGLGNQPQHF
TRBV5-6	TRBJ2-1	.	once	TGTGCCAGCAGCCGGAGCAATGAGCAGTTCTTC	CASSRSNEQFF
TRBV27	TRBJ1-2	TRBD1	.	TGTGCCAGCAAACTACAGGGGGACTATGGCTACACCTTC	CASKLQGDYGYTF
TRBV10-2	TRBJ1-2	.	.	TGCGCCAGCAGTAGGACAGAGAACTATGGCTACACCTTC	CASSRTENYGYTF
TRBV4-3	TRBJ2-1	TRBD2	.	TGCGCCAGCAGCCAACAACCCCGTATTAGCGGGAACAATGAGCAGTTCTTC	CASSQQPRISGNNEQFF